The source of this T cell receptor beta chain is a study of blood T cell repertoires in COVID-19. Residents of around 24 US areas, aged roughly 18 to 89 years, made up the participants. Trimming cost V 4 bases and J 0 bases, with 7 bases left between them. Per the germline V gene, CDR1 is LNHDA and CDR2 is SQIVND (reference sequence). The CDR3 runs to 14 residues. Method: immunoSEQ multiplex PCR; TCRdb's copy keeps in-frame clones and lacks some. Of around 280,000 clones listed, about 83% are singletons. This clone occurred a few times. The chain uses TRBV19 and TRBJ1-3; D unresolved. The receptor was derived from a woman aged 40 to 50 who had recovered from COVID-19. The source material was PBMCs or T cells enriched from blood (not recorded which). The CDR3 DNA reads as TGTGCCAGTAGTACTTTTTCCTCTGGAAACACCATATATTTT. It yields the protein CASSTFSSGNTIYF.